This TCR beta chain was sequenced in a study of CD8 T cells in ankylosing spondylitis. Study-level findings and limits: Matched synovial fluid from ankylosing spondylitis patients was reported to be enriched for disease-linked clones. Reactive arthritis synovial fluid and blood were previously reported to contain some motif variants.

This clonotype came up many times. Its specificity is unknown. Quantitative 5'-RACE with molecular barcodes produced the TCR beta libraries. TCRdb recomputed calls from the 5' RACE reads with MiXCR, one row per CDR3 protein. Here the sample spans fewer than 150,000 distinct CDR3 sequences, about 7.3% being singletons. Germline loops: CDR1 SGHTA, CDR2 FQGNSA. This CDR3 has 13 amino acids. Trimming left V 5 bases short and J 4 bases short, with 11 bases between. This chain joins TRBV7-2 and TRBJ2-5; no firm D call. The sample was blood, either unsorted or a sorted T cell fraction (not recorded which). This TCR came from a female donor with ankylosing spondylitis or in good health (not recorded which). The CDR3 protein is CASSLNLGETQYF. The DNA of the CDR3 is TGTGCCAGCAGCCTAAACTTGGGAGAGACCCAGTACTTC.